Listed here are 14 T cell receptor beta chains from one sample, sequenced in a study of siplizumab effects on memory and regulatory T cells. Profiled with immunoSEQ multiplex PCR; TCRdb holds only in-frame clones, not every one. This sample has some 63,000 clones, with roughly 96% found just once. Specimen: naive CD8+ T cells sorted from blood. The receptors originated from a human donor in good health.

A single count supports this clone. This chain connects TRBV27 to TRBJ1-1, with D perhaps matching TRBD1 (5 bases). The CDR3 is 16 amino acids. V lost 0 bases and J lost 0, with 11 bases in between. Per the germline V gene, CDR1 is MNHEY and CDR2 is SMNVEV (reference sequence). In DNA form, the CDR3 reads TGTGCCAGCAGTTTATCTGGGGCGAGAATGAACACTGAAGCTTTCTTT. The encoded protein is CASSLSGARMNTEAFF.

This chain links TRBV9 with TRBJ1-1; no clear D. V dropped 0 bases and J dropped 1 base, with 10 bases sitting between them. This CDR3 contains 15 residues. Germline-derived CDR1 and CDR2 are SGDLS and YYNGEE. Here the CDR3 reads CASSVGPSANTEAFF. The CDR3 region has the DNA TGTGCCAGCAGCGTAGGACCCTCGGCGAACACTGAAGCTTTCTTT.

The chain uses TRBV29-1 and TRBJ1-2; no reliable D call. This CDR3 has 12 residues. Germline-derived CDR1 and CDR2 are SQVTM and ANQGSEA. V lost 4 bases, J lost 2 bases, and 8 bases lay in between. The CDR3 nucleotides are TGCAGCGTTGTGTCGCCGAACTATGGCTACACCTTC. This sequence encodes CSVVSPNYGYTF.

The chain recombines TRBV6-1 with TRBJ1-6, with D maybe TRBD1 (5 bases). This CDR3 comprises 16 residues. Germline V gives CDR1 MNHNS, CDR2 SASEGT. V lost 2 bases, J lost 3 bases, and 11 bases lay in between. The CDR3 region is CASSEFSGDYNSPLHF. CDR3 nucleotides: TGTGCCAGCAGTGAATTTTCGGGGGACTATAATTCACCCCTCCACTTT.

This sequence joins TRBV29-1 and TRBJ1-1; no reliable D call. This CDR3 contains 11 residues. Between the trimmed V and J ends, which lost 7 bases and 3 bases, there was a span of 9 bases. The germline V gene has CDR1 SQVTM and CDR2 ANQGSEA. In nucleotides, the CDR3 is TGCAGCGCCAGTTGGGACACTGAAGCTTTCTTT. It codes for CSASWDTEAFF.

The chain recombines TRBV19 with TRBJ1-2; TRBD1 might be the D (6 bases). V was trimmed by 11 bases and J by 4 bases, leaving 17 bases between them. CDR3 length equals 13 residues. CDR1 is LNHDA, CDR2 SQIVND, per germline (reference sequence). The DNA for the CDR3 is TGTGCCGTTGGGCCAGGGGAGAGCTATGGCTACACCTTC. Protein sequence: CAVGPGESYGYTF.

This chain uses TRBV19 with TRBJ1-2; weak D call: TRBD1 (5 bases). Trimming stripped 0 bases from V and 8 bases from J, with 10 bases between. The germline V gene encodes CDR1 LNHDA and CDR2 SQIVND (reference sequence). The CDR3 loop spans 13 amino acids. CDR3 in DNA: TGTGCCAGTAGTATAGATAACAGGATCGGCTACACCTTC. It yields the protein CASSIDNRIGYTF. The whole variable domain, filled in from reference TRBV19 and TRBJ1-2, reads DGGITQSPKYLFRKEGQNVTLSCEQNLNHDAMYWYRQDPGQGLRLIYYSQIVNDFQKGDIAEGYSVSREKKESFPLTVTSAQKNPTAFYLCASSIDNRIGYTFGSGTRLTVV.

The chain recombines TRBV9 with TRBJ1-6, with D hard to call. With 3 bases removed from V and 7 bases from J, the gap between germline ends came to 5 bases. Germline V gene data show CDR1 as SGDLS and CDR2 as YYNGEE. CDR3 length: 12 amino acids. As DNA, the CDR3 is TGTGCCAGCAGCGCCTCCAATTCACCCCTCCACTTT. Residues: CASSASNSPLHF.

The chain combines TRBV7-9 with TRBJ1-2, with D hard to call. The CDR3 spans 13 residues. The V and J ends lost 5 bases and 8 bases respectively, with 15 bases between them. Germline loops: CDR1 SEHNR, CDR2 FQNEAQ (reference sequence). The CDR3 reads CASSPIGVAGYTF. The CDR3, as DNA: TGTGCCAGCAGCCCCATCGGGGTTGCCGGCTACACCTTC.

The rearrangement uses TRBV27 and TRBJ1-1, with a tentative D call TRBD1 (5 bases). Germline CDR1 MNHEY, CDR2 SMNVEV (reference sequence). CDR3 length equals 17 residues. V lost 0 bases and J lost 0, with 14 bases in between. DNA of the CDR3: TGTGCCAGCAGTTTATCGGCAGGGACGATCATGAACACTGAAGCTTTCTTT. Its translation: CASSLSAGTIMNTEAFF.

This rearrangement joins TRBV11-2 to TRBJ1-3; the match to TRBD1 covers 11 bases. There are 17 residues in the CDR3. The germline gives CDR1 SGHAT, CDR2 FQNNGV. J gave up 0 bases and V 3 bases, and 4 bases lay outside the gene matches. The CDR3 coding sequence is TGTGCCAGCAGCTTCCCGGGACAGGGGGACTCTGGAAACACCATATATTTT. Translation gives CASSFPGQGDSGNTIYF. The full variable domain, completed using reference TRBV11-2 and TRBJ1-3, is EAGVAQSPRYKIIEKRQSVAFWCNPISGHATLYWYQQILGQGPKLLIQFQNNGVVDDSQLPKDRFSAERLKGVDSTLKIQPAKLEDSAVYLCASSFPGQGDSGNTIYFGEGSWLTVV.

V and J are TRBV9 and TRBJ1-5, with 8 bases identical to TRBD1. Germline assignment: CDR1 SGDLS and CDR2 YYNGEE. Unmatched junction bases numbered 13, after V lost 3 bases and J lost 2 bases. This CDR3 spans 18 amino acids. The CDR3 spells CASSAGTGPSGGNQPQHF. In nucleotides, the CDR3 is TGTGCCAGCAGCGCTGGGACAGGCCCCTCGGGGGGCAATCAGCCCCAGCATTTT.

The chain employs TRBV7-9 and TRBJ2-5; tentatively, D is TRBD1 or TRBD2 (5 bases each). The V end lost 6 bases, the J end lost 3 bases, and 8 bases lay between the germline ends. From germline, CDR1 is SEHNR and CDR2 FQNEAQ (reference sequence). This CDR3 is built from 12 residues. This CDR3 reads CASRGTEETQYF. Written as DNA, the CDR3 is TGTGCCAGCAGGGGGACGGAAGAGACCCAGTACTTC.

The chain is built from TRBV5-4 and TRBJ2-3; D is ambiguous. Germline loops: CDR1 SGHNT, CDR2 YYREEE (reference sequence). V lost 0 bases and J 4 bases, leaving 6 bases between the germline ends. The CDR3 is 13 amino acids. CDR3 coding DNA: TGTGCCAGCAGCTTGGAGCAATCAGATACGCAGTATTTT. Protein sequence: CASSLEQSDTQYF. Using reference TRBV5-4 and TRBJ2-3 for the parts outside the CDR3, the full variable domain is ETGVTQSPTHLIKTRGQQVTLRCSSQSGHNTVSWYQQALGQGPQFIFQYYREEENGRGNFPPRFSGLQFPNYSSELNVNALELDDSALYLCASSLEQSDTQYFGPGTRLTVL.